This T cell receptor beta chain was sequenced during a study of cytomegalovirus exposure and HLA in healthy donors. On the study more broadly: In a later analysis, it was reported that the roughly 130 validation repertoires had been produced on the same platform as the 500 to 750 repertoires belonging to the first cohort.

Assay: immunoSEQ multiplex PCR; the TCRdb copy retains only in-frame clones and omits some. The sample shows hundreds of thousands of clones, just over 85% of them seen only once. In regard to this clone: Its antigen is undetermined.

Germline values: CDR1 MDHEN, CDR2 SYDVKM. Trimming stripped 8 bases from V and 3 bases from J, with 17 bases between. CDR3 size: 15 residues. Overall study results and limits: High specificity and sensitivity for cytomegalovirus status were reported for the classifier.

The sample comprised PBMCs. The clonotype was recovered from a woman younger than 35 in good health and CMV-seronegative. J is TRBJ2-1 and V is TRBV28; D is perhaps TRBD2 (5 bases). For the CDR3, the DNA is TGTGCCAGCTCTTCGTCTCGGGCGGGCTACAATGAGCAGTTCTTC. Protein product: CASSSSRAGYNEQFF.